This entry features one T cell receptor beta chain sequence. Its antigen is as yet unknown. An end of the junction does not agree with germline; a read error may underlie this. The source of the sample is a study of T cell responses to AZD1222 COVID-19 vaccine. Here immunoSEQ multiplex PCR was the method, and the copy in TCRdb shows in-frame clones only, minus some. This sample yields about 160,000 clones, of which 88% are seen a single time; 4.3% belongs to the top ten. The analysis combined second doses at about 4 or about 12 weeks. Whole-study findings and limits: As reported, nearly half of all spike-specific TCRs target variant regions that are unmutated. Among the donors, most were white British and more were female, and clonal diversity was possibly underestimated.

The sequencing used peripheral blood, collected 28 days after the second AZD1222 dose. This clonotype originated in an adult who received the AZD1222 COVID-19 vaccine.

The CDR3 region is CASSLELSLVGNTIYF. The CDR3 region has the DNA TGTGCCAGCAGCCTAGAACTTTCCCTCGTGGGAAACACCATATATTTT. The V call is TRBV11-2, the J call TRBJ1-3; no firm D call. CDR3 length equals 16 residues. CDR1 and CDR2 (germline): SGHAT, FQNNGV.